This T cell receptor beta chain was identified during a study of blood T cell repertoires in COVID-19. Study information: Some COVID-19 samples were acute and others convalescent; all came from the United States, Italy and Spain. Nucleic acid was either cDNA or gDNA, and it came from T cells, B-cell-depleted T cells, or PBMCs.

Trimming took 5 bases from V and 8 from J; bases not matched to a gene: 5. This CDR3 comprises 12 residues. As processed by the authors: For nucleated cells, counts were estimated from reference gene primer amplification. TCRdb's copy holds only in-frame clones and misses some; the assay was immunoSEQ multiplex PCR. V and J calls plus clone size are reproduced from that table; the DNA served to infer D and trimming. The sample yields about 94,000 clones, around 81% seen once. What was sequenced was peripheral blood. The sequence was collected from a man aged 60 to 69 with acute or convalescent COVID-19. The J gene is TRBJ1-2, the V gene TRBV12-3 or TRBV12-4, with 7 bases that match TRBD1. The CDR3 sequence is CASSPGGQGYTF. The CDR3 nucleotides read TGTGCCAGCAGTCCAGGGGGACAAGGCTACACCTTC.